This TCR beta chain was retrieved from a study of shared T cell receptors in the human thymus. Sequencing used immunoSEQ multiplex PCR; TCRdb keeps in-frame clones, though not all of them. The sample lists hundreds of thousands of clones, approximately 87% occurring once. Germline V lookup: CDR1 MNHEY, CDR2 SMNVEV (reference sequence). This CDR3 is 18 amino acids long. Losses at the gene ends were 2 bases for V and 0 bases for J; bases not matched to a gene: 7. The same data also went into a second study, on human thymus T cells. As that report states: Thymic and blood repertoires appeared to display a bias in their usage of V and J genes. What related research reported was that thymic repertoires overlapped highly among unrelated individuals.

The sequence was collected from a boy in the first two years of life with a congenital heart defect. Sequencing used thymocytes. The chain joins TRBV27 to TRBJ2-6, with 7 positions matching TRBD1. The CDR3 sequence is CASSLRQGINSGANVLTF. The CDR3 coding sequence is TGTGCCAGCAGTTTAAGACAGGGAATAAACTCTGGGGCCAACGTCCTGACTTTC.